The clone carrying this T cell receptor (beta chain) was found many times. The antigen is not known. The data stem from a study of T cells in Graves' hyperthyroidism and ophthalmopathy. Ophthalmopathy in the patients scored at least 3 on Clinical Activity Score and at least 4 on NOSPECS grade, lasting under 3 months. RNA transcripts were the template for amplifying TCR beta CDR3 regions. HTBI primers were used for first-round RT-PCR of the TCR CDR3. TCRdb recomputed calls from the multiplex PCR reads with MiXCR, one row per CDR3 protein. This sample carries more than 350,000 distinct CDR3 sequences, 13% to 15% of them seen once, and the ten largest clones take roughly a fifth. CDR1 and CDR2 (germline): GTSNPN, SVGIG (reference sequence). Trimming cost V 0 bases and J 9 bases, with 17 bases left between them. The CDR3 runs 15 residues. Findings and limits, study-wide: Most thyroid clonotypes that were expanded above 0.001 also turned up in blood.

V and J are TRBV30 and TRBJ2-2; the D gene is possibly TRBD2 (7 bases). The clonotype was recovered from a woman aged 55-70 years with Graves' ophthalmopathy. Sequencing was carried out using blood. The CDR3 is CAWSVRVGGAWELFF. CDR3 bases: TGTGCCTGGAGTGTACGGGTAGGGGGGGCCTGGGAGCTGTTTTTT.